The next 9 T cell receptor beta chains were all read from a single sample in a study of blood T cell dynamics during melanoma immunotherapy. Sequenced by immunoSEQ multiplex PCR; TCRdb stores in-frame clones only, minus some. The sample has roughly 10,000 clones; approximately 89% are singletons. Time point reported: pre-treatment baseline. The material was blood, obtained from a patient treated with checkpoint blockade. The receptors were sampled from a human donor with melanoma.

This clone was counted once. The rearrangement links TRBV18 to TRBJ2-5; D is perhaps TRBD2 (6 bases). The V and J ends lost 4 bases and 5 bases respectively, with 17 bases between them. The CDR3 length is 15 residues. Germline values: CDR1 KGHSH, CDR2 LQKENI. The CDR3 DNA reads as TGTGCCAGCTCACGTATTTCGAGACTAGGCGAGACCCAGTACTTC. It is translated as CASSRISRLGETQYF. The complete variable domain, with remaining parts taken from reference TRBV18 and TRBJ2-5, reads NAGVMQNPRHLVRRRGQEARLRCSPMKGHSHVYWYRQLPEEGLKFMVYLQKENIIDESGMPKERFSAEFPKEGPSILRIQQVVRGDSAAYFCASSRISRLGETQYFGPGTRLLVL.

The chain joins TRBV15 to TRBJ2-2, with D tentatively TRBD2 (6 bases). The V end was cut by 0 bases, the J end by 3 bases, with 11 bases between. CDR1 LNHNV and CDR2 YYDKDF come from the germline V gene (reference sequence). This CDR3 has 16 residues. The CDR3 region is CATSRDLGGDTGELFF. The CDR3 DNA reads TGTGCCACCAGCAGAGATTTGGGGGGAGACACCGGGGAGCTGTTTTTT.

This clone has a single count. The chain combines TRBV6-1 with TRBJ1-2, with 9 positions matching TRBD1. With 6 bases clipped from V and 4 bases from J, the junction kept 3 bases outside the gene matches. The CDR3 loop spans 13 amino acids. Germline CDR1 reads MNHNS; CDR2 reads SASEGT. The CDR3 spells CASRKTGGYGYTF. CDR3 nucleotides: TGTGCCAGCAGGAAGACAGGGGGCTATGGCTACACCTTC.

This sequence joins TRBV15 and TRBJ1-2, with D possibly TRBD1 on 6 matching bases. Trimming stripped 7 bases from V and 4 bases from J, with 13 bases between. Germline lookup yields CDR1 LNHNV and CDR2 YYDKDF (reference sequence). This CDR3 is built from 13 residues. This CDR3 reads CATTWGGGYGYTF. The CDR3 DNA reads TGTGCCACCACCTGGGGGGGCGGCTATGGCTACACCTTC.

This clone was seen more than once but under ten times. This chain connects TRBV6-5 to TRBJ2-1; D remains ambiguous. In germline, CDR1 is MNHEY, CDR2 SVGAGI. The CDR3 is made up of 14 amino acids. Trimming removed 0 bases at V and 4 bases at J, with 7 bases between. The CDR3 region has the DNA TGTGCCAGCAGTTACTCGCGGTATTACAATGAGCAGTTCTTC. Translation gives CASSYSRYYNEQFF.

The rearrangement joins TRBV4-1 to TRBJ2-7; D call uncertain. CDR1 is MGHRA, CDR2 YSYEKL, per germline. This CDR3 is built from 16 residues. V was pared by 1 base and J by 3 bases, with 16 bases between. The DNA of the CDR3 is TGCGCCAGCAGCCAAGCGTGGTTAGGAGCCAACTACGAGCAGTACTTC. This sequence encodes CASSQAWLGANYEQYF.

The chain carries TRBV7-9 and TRBJ2-1, with D possibly being TRBD2 (5 bases). This CDR3 contains 13 residues. CDR1 SEHNR and CDR2 FQNEAQ come from the germline V gene (reference sequence). V was clipped by 6 bases and J by 4 bases, with 10 bases between them. In DNA form, the CDR3 reads TGTGCCAGCAGTTCCGACTATTACAATGAGCAGTTCTTC. Translated, it gives CASSSDYYNEQFF.

The rearrangement uses TRBV28 and TRBJ2-5; 8 nucleotides match TRBD1. The better agreement between TRBJ2-7 and the DNA end casts doubt on the J call. The CDR3 consists of 16 residues. CDR1 MDHEN and CDR2 SYDVKM come from the germline V gene. This chain's CDR3 is CASRGTGELTTYEQYF. DNA of the CDR3: TGTGCCAGCAGAGGGACAGGCGAACTCACTACCTACGAGCAGTACTTC.

V is TRBV27 and J is TRBJ2-7; TRBD2 agrees at 13 bases. This CDR3 region has 18 residues. The germline V gene encodes CDR1 MNHEY and CDR2 SMNVEV (reference sequence). The trim removed 4 bases at V and 3 bases at J, leaving 12 bases unmatched. The CDR3, as DNA: TGTGCCAGCAGTTCACCAATACGGACTAGCGGGAGAGGCTACGAGCAGTACTTC. Translation: CASSSPIRTSGRGYEQYF.